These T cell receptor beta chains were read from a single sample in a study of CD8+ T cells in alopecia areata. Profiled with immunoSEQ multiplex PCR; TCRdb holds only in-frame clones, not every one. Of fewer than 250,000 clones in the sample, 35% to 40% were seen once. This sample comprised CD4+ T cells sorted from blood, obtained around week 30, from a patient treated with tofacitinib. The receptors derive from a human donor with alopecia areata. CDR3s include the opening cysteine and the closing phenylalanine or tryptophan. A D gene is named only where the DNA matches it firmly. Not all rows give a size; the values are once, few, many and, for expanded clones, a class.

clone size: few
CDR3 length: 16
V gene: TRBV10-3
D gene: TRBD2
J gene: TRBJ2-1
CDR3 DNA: TGTGCCATCAGTGACCCCCGGACTAGCGGGAGTGGTGAGCAGTTCTTC
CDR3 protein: CAISDPRTSGSGEQFF

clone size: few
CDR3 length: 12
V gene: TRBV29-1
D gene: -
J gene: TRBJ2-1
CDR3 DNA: TGCAGCGTCGACCGACTAGTCAGTGAGCAGTTCTTC
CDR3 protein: CSVDRLVSEQFF

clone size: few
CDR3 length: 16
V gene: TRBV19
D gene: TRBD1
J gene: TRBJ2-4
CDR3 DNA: TGTGCCAGTACCTTCATCGACAGGGGAGCCAAAAACATTCAGTACTTC
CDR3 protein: CASTFIDRGAKNIQYF

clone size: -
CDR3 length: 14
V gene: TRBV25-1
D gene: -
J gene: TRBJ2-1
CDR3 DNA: TGTGCCAGCAGTGCCTCAACAGGGGCGGGGACCCAGTTCTTC
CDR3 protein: CASSASTGAGTQFF

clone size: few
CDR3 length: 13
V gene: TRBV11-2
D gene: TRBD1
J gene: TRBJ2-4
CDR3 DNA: TGTGCCAGCAGCCCGGGACAGGGGAACATTCAGTACTTC
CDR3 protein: CASSPGQGNIQYF

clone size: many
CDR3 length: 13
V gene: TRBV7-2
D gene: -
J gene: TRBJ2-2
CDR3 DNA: TGTGCCAGCAGCTTTCAGGGAACCGGGGAGCTGTTTTTT
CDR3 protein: CASSFQGTGELFF

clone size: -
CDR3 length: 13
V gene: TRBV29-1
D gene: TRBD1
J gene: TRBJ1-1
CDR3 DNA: TGCAGCGTTCGGGACAGGGGTACGACTGAAGCTTTCTTT
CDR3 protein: CSVRDRGTTEAFF

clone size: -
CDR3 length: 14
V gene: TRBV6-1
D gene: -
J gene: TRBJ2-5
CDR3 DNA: TGTGCCAGCAGTGTATCACAGGGATTTGAGACCCAGTACTTC
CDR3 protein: CASSVSQGFETQYF

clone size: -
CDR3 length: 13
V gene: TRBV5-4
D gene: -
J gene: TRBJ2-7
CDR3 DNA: TGTGCCAGCAGCTCCTTCGGGTCCTACGAGCAGTACTTC
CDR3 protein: CASSSFGSYEQYF

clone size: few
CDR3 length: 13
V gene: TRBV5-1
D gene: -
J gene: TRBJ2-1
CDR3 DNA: TGCGCCAGCAGCTTCTCGGGGTACAATGAGCAGTTCTTC
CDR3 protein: CASSFSGYNEQFF

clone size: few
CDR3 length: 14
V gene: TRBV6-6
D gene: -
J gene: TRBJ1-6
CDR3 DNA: TGTGCCAGTCTCAGGGACACCATAAATTCACCCCTCCACTTT
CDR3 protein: CASLRDTINSPLHF

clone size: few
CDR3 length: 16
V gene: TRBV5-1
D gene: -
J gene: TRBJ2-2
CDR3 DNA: TGCGCCAGCAGCTTGGTGTTCGGACAAAACACCGGGGAGCTGTTTTTT
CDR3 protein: CASSLVFGQNTGELFF

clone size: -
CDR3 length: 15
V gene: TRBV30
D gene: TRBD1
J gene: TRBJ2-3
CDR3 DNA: TGTGCCTGGAGCCCCGGGACAGGGGGGACAGATACGCAGTATTTT
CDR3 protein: CAWSPGTGGTDTQYF

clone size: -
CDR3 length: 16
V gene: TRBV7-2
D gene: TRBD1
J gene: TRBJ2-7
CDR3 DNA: TGTGCCAGCAGCCCCGTCGGACAGGGGGAAGGCTACGAGCAGTACTTC
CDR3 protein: CASSPVGQGEGYEQYF

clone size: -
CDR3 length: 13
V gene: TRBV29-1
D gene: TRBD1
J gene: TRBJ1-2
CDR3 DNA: TGCAGCGAACGGACAGGGGGCGCGGGTGGCTACACCTTC
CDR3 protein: CSERTGGAGGYTF

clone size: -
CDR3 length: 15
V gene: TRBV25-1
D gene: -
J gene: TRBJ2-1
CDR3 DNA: TGTGCCAGCAGTCCTCCCAAGTTGAGTAACAATGAGCAGTTCTTC
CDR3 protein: CASSPPKLSNNEQFF

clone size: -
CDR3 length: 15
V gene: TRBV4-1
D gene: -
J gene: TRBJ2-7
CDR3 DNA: TGCGCCAGCAGACGACATCTCGATAGCTCCTACGAGCAGTACTTC
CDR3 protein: CASRRHLDSSYEQYF

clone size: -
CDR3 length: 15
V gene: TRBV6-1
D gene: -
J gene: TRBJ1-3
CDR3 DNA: TGTGCCAGCAGTGACGGGAGGGACTCTGGAAACACCATATATTTT
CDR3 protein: CASSDGRDSGNTIYF

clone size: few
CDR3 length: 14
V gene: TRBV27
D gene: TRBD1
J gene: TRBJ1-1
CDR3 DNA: TGTGCCAGCAGTTTTAGGGGGCGTTCCACTGAAGCTTTCTTT
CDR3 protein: CASSFRGRSTEAFF

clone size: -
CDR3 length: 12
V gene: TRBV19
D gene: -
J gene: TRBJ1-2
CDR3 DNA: TGTGCCAGTAGTATTAGGCCTGAGGGCTACACCTTC
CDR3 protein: CASSIRPEGYTF

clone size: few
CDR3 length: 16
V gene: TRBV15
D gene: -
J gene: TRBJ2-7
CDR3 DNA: TGTGCCACCAGCAGAGCGGTGACCACTTACTCCTACGAGCAGTACTTC
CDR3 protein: CATSRAVTTYSYEQYF

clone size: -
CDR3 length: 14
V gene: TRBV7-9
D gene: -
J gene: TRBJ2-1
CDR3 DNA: TGTGCCAGCAACCCGGGGGGCCCGACTCATGAGCAGTTCTTC
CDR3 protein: CASNPGGPTHEQFF

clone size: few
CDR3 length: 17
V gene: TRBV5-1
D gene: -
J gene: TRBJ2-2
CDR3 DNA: TGCGCCAGCAGGTGGGACGGAGGCCAGAAGGACACCGGGGAGCTGTTTTTT
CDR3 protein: CASRWDGGQKDTGELFF

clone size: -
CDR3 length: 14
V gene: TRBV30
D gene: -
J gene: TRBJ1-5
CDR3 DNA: TGTGCCTGGAGTGGGGACACGGGCAATCAGCCCCAGCATTTT
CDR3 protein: CAWSGDTGNQPQHF

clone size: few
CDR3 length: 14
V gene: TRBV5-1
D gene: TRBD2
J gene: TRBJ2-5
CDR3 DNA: TGCGCCAGCAGCCTTACTAGCGGCCAAGAGACCCAGTACTTC
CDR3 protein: CASSLTSGQETQYF

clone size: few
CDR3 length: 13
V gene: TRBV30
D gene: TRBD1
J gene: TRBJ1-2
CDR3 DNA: TGTGCCTGGAGTAGTGGGACAGAGGGCGGCTACACCTTC
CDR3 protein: CAWSSGTEGGYTF

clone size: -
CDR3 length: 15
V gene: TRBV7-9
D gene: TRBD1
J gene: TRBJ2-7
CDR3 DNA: TGTGCCAGCAGCTCACCGGACAGGGGTTACTACGAGCAGTACTTC
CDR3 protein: CASSSPDRGYYEQYF